This T cell receptor (beta chain) was obtained from a study of CD8+CD57+ T cells in acquired aplastic anemia. At the level of the study: Each DNA sample taken from sorted CD4+ and CD8+ cells came to about 3 ug on average. The study, taken as a whole, reports: About 29 CD8+ CDR3 sequences occurred in both the patients and the controls.

The authors sequenced patients whose flow cytometry had shown CD8+CD57+ cell expansion. This clonotype appeared a single time. Its antigen is unknown. This clone may be a read error of a much larger clone one base away. Trimming stripped 1 base from V and 6 bases from J, with 15 bases between. The CDR3 sequence is 15 residues long. Germline CDR1 and CDR2: LGHNA and YNFKEQ. The template used for profiling TCR beta VDJ and CDR3 was genomic DNA. TCRdb recomputed calls from the reads with MiXCR, one row per CDR3 protein. This table has 450,000 to 600,000 distinct CDR3 sequences, roughly a third appearing once.

Sequencing input: sorted CD4+, CD8+, or CD8+CD57+ T cells (not recorded which) from PBMCs. This chain joins TRBV4-2 and TRBJ1-2; D gene ambiguous. The receptor was derived from a human donor with aplastic anemia. This chain's CDR3 is CASSQVWAGFNGYTF. The CDR3 DNA is TGTGCCAGCAGCCAAGTATGGGCAGGCTTCAATGGCTACACCTTC.